The present T cell receptor beta chain was sequenced within a study of T-cell reconstitution after alpha-beta-depleted transplantation in children. Regarding the study as a whole: Alpha-beta T cells about two months after transplant reportedly derived from several hundred expanded graft clones. Recipient T cells and thymic progenitors that survived gave rise to the high TCRbeta diversity observed at day 60 in some patients. At one year after transplant, newly produced T cells mostly accounted for T-cell counts and diversity.

As it was prepared, the TCRbeta library received unique molecular identifiers. MiXCR was run by TCRdb on the PCR reads, yielding one entry per CDR3 protein. This sample has around 94,000 distinct CDR3 sequences, with about 5.6% found just once. Remarks on this clonotype: Its specificity is unknown.

Trimming pared 4 bases from V and 5 bases from J, leaving 11 bases between. Germline V CDR1 and CDR2: SNHLY, FYNNEI. The CDR3 runs 14 residues. This specimen consisted of PBMCs, mostly from graft donor cells, obtained 60 days after TCRalphabeta/CD19-depleted stem cell transplant. The TCR originated in a female patient aged 2-15 years who had a stem cell transplant for Fanconi anemia, so the T cells may come from the graft donor. This chain connects TRBV2 to TRBJ1-4, with a weak D call TRBD1 (6 bases). The CDR3 nucleotides are TGTGCCAGCAGTGCATGGGACACCAATGAAAAACTGTTTTTT. Protein: CASSAWDTNEKLFF.